Presented here are 17 T cell receptor beta chains from one specimen sequenced in a study of patients and donors after allogeneic stem cell transplantation. Each CDR3 protein gets one entry after TCRdb re-called the RT-PCR reads with MiXCR. This table holds 25,000 to 35,000 distinct CDR3 sequences, around 6.8% found once. What was sequenced was blood, either unsorted or a sorted T cell fraction (not recorded which). Receptor source: a human donor who was either an allogeneic HSCT recipient or a stem cell or donor lymphocyte infusion donor (not recorded which). It is not recorded whose cells these are; they may come from a transplant donor.

This clonotype has a handful of counts. J is TRBJ2-5 and V is TRBV7-2; D ambiguous. V was cut by 3 bases and J by 0 bases, with 8 bases left in between. From germline, CDR1 is SGHTA and CDR2 FQGNSA. The CDR3 is made up of 14 amino acids. The CDR3 protein is CASSFSRNQETQYF. For the CDR3, the DNA is TGTGCCAGCAGCTTTTCCCGGAACCAAGAGACCCAGTACTTC.

This clonotype was counted many times. The chain recombines TRBV28 with TRBJ2-7; D perhaps matches TRBD1 (6 bases). Germline V gene lookup returns CDR1 MDHEN and CDR2 SYDVKM. Trimming took 5 bases from V and 3 from J, leaving 11 bases between them. The CDR3 is 13 amino acids. The CDR3 nucleotides are TGTGCCAGCAGTCCGGGACACCTCTACGAGCAGTACTTC. Translating it yields CASSPGHLYEQYF.

The chain uses TRBV7-9 and TRBJ2-4, with a tentative D call TRBD1 (6 bases). From germline, CDR1 is SEHNR and CDR2 FQNEAQ (reference sequence). V shed 1 base and J shed 8 bases, with 15 bases lying between them. The CDR3 spans 15 residues. The CDR3 spells CASSLDPIRGDIQYF. Written as DNA, the CDR3 is TGTGCCAGCAGCTTAGACCCCATCAGGGGAGACATTCAGTACTTC. The whole variable domain, remainder taken from reference TRBV7-9 and TRBJ2-4, is DTGVSQNPRHKITKRGQNVTFRCDPISEHNRLYWYRQTLGQGPEFLTYFQNEAQLEKSRLLSDRFSAERPKGSFSTLEIQRTEQGDSAMYLCASSLDPIRGDIQYFGAGTRLSVL.

The V gene is TRBV6-5, the J gene TRBJ2-1; perhaps D is TRBD1 or TRBD2 (6 bases each). CDR1 MNHEY and CDR2 SVGAGI come from the germline V gene. V lost 2 bases and J 9 bases, leaving 11 bases between the germline ends. The CDR3 loop spans 13 amino acids. The CDR3 loop reads CASSYGGGTEQFF. The CDR3 DNA reads TGTGCCAGCAGTTACGGGGGCGGGACTGAGCAGTTCTTC.

This clonotype was found many times. This chain uses TRBV10-3 with TRBJ2-7; no firm D call. There are 13 residues in the CDR3. The germline CDR1 and CDR2 sequences are ENHRY and SYGVKD. Trimming removed 6 bases from V and 2 bases from J, with 11 bases in between. The CDR3: CAISGSPPYEQYF. The CDR3 DNA sequence: TGTGCCATCAGCGGCTCGCCTCCCTACGAGCAGTACTTC.

This clonotype was detected ten times or more. The J gene is TRBJ1-1, the V gene TRBV29-1, with a tentative D call TRBD1 (5 bases). The germline gives CDR1 SQVTM, CDR2 ANQGSEA. The CDR3 loop spans 13 amino acids. Trimming cost V 8 bases and J 1 base, with 14 bases left between them. The CDR3 is CSLQEGRNTEAFF. In DNA, the CDR3 is TGCAGCCTCCAAGAGGGGCGGAACACTGAAGCTTTCTTT.

In this sample, this clonotype is medium-sized (0.01 to 0.1%). Here the CDR3 reads CASSLNGPGVLFF. CDR3 nucleotide sequence: TGTGCCAGCAGCCTCAACGGACCCGGGGTGCTTTTCTTT. The chain recombines TRBV11-2 with TRBJ1-1; D unclear. With 5 bases removed from V and 13 bases from J, the gap between germline ends came to 20 bases. Germline V CDR1 and CDR2: SGHAT, FQNNGV. The CDR3 is 13 residues long.

The CDR3 nucleotides are TGTGCCAGCAGCTTAACGGGGGCGGGACCCGGTAGTGAGCAGTTCTTC. Its translation is CASSLTGAGPGSEQFF. The chain links TRBV7-3 to TRBJ2-1; D possibly matches TRBD1 or TRBD2 (6 bases each). Deletions cut 0 bases from V and 9 bases from J, with 18 bases between. Germline assignment: CDR1 SGHTA and CDR2 FQGTGA. There are 16 residues in the CDR3.

This clonotype was detected ten times or more. V and J are TRBV12-3 or TRBV12-4 and TRBJ2-2; the D gene could be TRBD1 or TRBD2 (5 bases each). V shed 5 bases and J shed 3 bases, with 13 bases lying between them. CDR3 length: 15 residues. CDR3 amino acids: CASSPSGLYTGELFF. DNA of the CDR3: TGTGCCAGCAGTCCCTCGGGGCTCTACACCGGGGAGCTGTTTTTT.

This clonotype was seen many times. V usage is TRBV24-1 and J usage is TRBJ1-2; D is unresolved. Trimming removed 4 bases from V and 5 bases from J, with 13 bases in between. This CDR3 is built from 14 residues. Germline-derived CDR1 and CDR2 are KGHDR and SFDVKD. This CDR3 reads CATSEPHSTYGYTF. DNA for the CDR3: TGTGCCACCAGTGAACCGCACAGCACTTATGGCTACACCTTC.

This clonotype was counted between two and nine times. The chain links TRBV5-1 to TRBJ2-7; 10 nucleotides line up with TRBD2. The CDR3 spans 16 residues. Germline assignment: CDR1 SGHRS and CDR2 YFSETQ. V was clipped by 0 bases and J by 2 bases; unmatched bases: 5. The CDR3 DNA reads as TGCGCCAGCAGCTTGGGCGGGACTAGCGATACCTACGAGCAGTACTTC. Translated, it gives CASSLGGTSDTYEQYF.

In its sample, this clonotype was seen a few times. The rearrangement joins TRBV2 to TRBJ2-1, with D tentatively TRBD2 (5 bases). This CDR3 is built from 14 residues. CDR1 and CDR2 from the germline V gene are SNHLY and FYNNEI. The V end lost 2 bases, the J end lost 3 bases, and 8 bases lay between the germline ends. The CDR3 loop reads CASSESGDYNEQFF. The CDR3 nucleotides are TGTGCCAGCAGTGAAAGCGGAGACTACAATGAGCAGTTCTTC.

This clonotype has ten or more counts. The genes are TRBV27 and TRBJ2-7, with D perhaps TRBD1 or TRBD2 (7 bases each). The ends were cut back, 3 bases at V and 2 bases at J, with 14 bases in the middle. CDR1 is MNHEY and CDR2 is SMNVEV in the germline V gene (reference sequence). CDR3 length: 15 residues. CDR3 sequence: CASSLSGGGPYEQYF. CDR3 DNA sequence: TGTGCCAGCAGTTTGTCAGGGGGAGGGCCCTACGAGCAGTACTTC.

This clonotype came up many times. The genes are TRBV4-2 and TRBJ2-5; D remains ambiguous. Trimming took off 6 bases at V and 0 bases at J, with 14 bases between the two ends. This CDR3 comprises 15 residues. Germline loops: CDR1 LGHNA, CDR2 YNFKEQ. DNA for the CDR3: TGTGCCAGCAGTCCTACGCTGGGGTACCAAGAGACCCAGTACTTC. Translating gives CASSPTLGYQETQYF.

The chain joins TRBV6-1 to TRBJ2-1, with 7 bases that match TRBD2. The CDR3 is 14 residues long. V was clipped by 4 bases and J by 5 bases; unmatched bases: 5. Germline V CDR1 and CDR2: MNHNS, SASEGT. The CDR3 coding sequence is TGTGCCAGCAGTGTGGAACTAGCGAACAATGAGCAGTTCTTC. Translation gives CASSVELANNEQFF.

V gene TRBV6-2 or TRBV6-3 combines with J gene TRBJ1-5, with 10 bases identical to TRBD1. The germline gives CDR1 MNHEY, CDR2 SVGEGT. The CDR3 runs to 16 residues. Trimming took 10 bases from V and 6 from J; bases not matched to a gene: 15. CDR3 in DNA: TGTGCCACCAGACCCGGCCGACAGGGGGCATTTCAGCCCCAGCATTTT. It specifies CATRPGRQGAFQPQHF.

This chain links TRBV14 with TRBJ2-3; D is perhaps TRBD2 (6 bases). Germline loops: CDR1 SGHDN, CDR2 FVKESK. This CDR3 contains 16 residues. V was trimmed by 8 bases and J by 0 bases, leaving 18 bases between them. The CDR3 DNA sequence: TGTGCCAGCTCACAAGAGCGCGGGACTAGCACAGATACGCAGTATTTT. It is translated as CASSQERGTSTDTQYF. Full variable domain (outside the CDR3, taken from reference TRBV14 and TRBJ2-3): EAGVTQFPSHSVIEKGQTVTLRCDPISGHDNLYWYRRVMGKEIKFLLHFVKESKQDESGMPNNRFLAERTGGTYSTLKVQPAELEDSGVYFCASSQERGTSTDTQYFGPGTRLTVL.